This TCR beta chain was recorded in a study of PD-1 blockade in classical Hodgkin lymphoma. Study-level results: Repertoires differed for reasons still undefined, possibly disease activity or prior therapy.

Here immunoSEQ multiplex PCR was the method, and the copy in TCRdb shows in-frame clones only, minus some. The sample carries over 8,500 clones, around nine tenths recorded once. Time point meaning: cycle 4 day 1 (C4D1), after five to seven weeks of nivolumab. Relapse after autologous stem cell transplantation occurred in every patient, and brentuximab vedotin exposure varied. The patients, who had relapsed/refractory classical Hodgkin lymphoma, achieved best responses of complete response, partial response or progressive disease. Details on this clone: Its antigen is undetermined.

The V gene's germline CDR1 is SGHVS and CDR2 FQNEAQ. The V and J ends lost 5 bases and 5 bases, in that order; junction bases with no gene match: 12. There are 17 residues in the CDR3. The chain carries TRBV7-8 and TRBJ2-5; 12 bases match TRBD2. This clonotype originated in a human donor with classical Hodgkin lymphoma. Sequences were derived from peripheral blood mononuclear cells (PBMCs), sampled before the fourth cycle of nivolumab. The DNA of the CDR3 is TGTGCCAGCAGCCCCATCGGACTAGCGGGGCCGGGGGAGACCCAGTACTTC. This sequence encodes CASSPIGLAGPGETQYF.